This TCR beta chain was captured in a study of cytomegalovirus exposure and HLA in healthy donors. The PCR contained 60 Vbeta and 13 Jbeta primers. Sequencing used immunoSEQ multiplex PCR; TCRdb keeps in-frame clones, though not all of them. Here the sample spans about 130,000 clones, roughly 80% being singletons. Study-level results: CMV serostatus alone was available as immune exposure information.

Germline V gives CDR1 MDHEN, CDR2 SYDVKM. The CDR3 covers 14 residues. Trimming took off 9 bases at V and 0 bases at J, with 14 bases between the two ends. This clone was observed a single time. Its antigen is unidentified. There were likely unrecorded immune exposures, though donors were nominally healthy when sampled. The sequenced sample consisted of PBMCs. The chain uses TRBV28 and TRBJ1-1; a possible D gene is TRBD1 (6 bases). This clonotype was obtained from a girl aged 2 to 10 in good health and CMV-seronegative. CDR3 loop: CASCRGGLNTEAFF. Here the CDR3 DNA reads TGTGCCAGTTGTAGGGGGGGCCTGAACACTGAAGCTTTCTTT.